The 30 T cell receptor beta chains in this list originate from one sample, sequenced in a study of CD8 T cells in ankylosing spondylitis. Findings of the study overall: Made up of several highly homologous variants, a TCR beta motif appeared characteristic of ankylosing spondylitis blood.

The antigens these receptors bind are not known. Via MiXCR, TCRdb re-called the 5' RACE reads, giving one row per CDR3 protein. The top ten hold about 0.94% of the sample, which has roughly 440,000 distinct CDR3 sequences, over 15% seen once. Sample: blood, either unsorted or a sorted T cell fraction (not recorded which). These receptors were obtained from a male donor with ankylosing spondylitis.

This rearrangement joins TRBV4-1 to TRBJ2-2; TRBD1 aligns across 7 bases. This CDR3 has 17 residues. Germline V gene sequence: CDR1 MGHRA, CDR2 YSYEKL. The junction had 19 bases not matched to a gene; V was cut back by 8 bases and J by 7 bases. The CDR3 is CASGSGQASSLGGELFF. In DNA, the CDR3 is TGCGCCAGCGGGAGTGGACAGGCAAGCTCCCTCGGCGGGGAGCTGTTTTTT.

This clonotype occurred a few times. The CDR3: CASSDPGLAGNNEQFF. The CDR3, as DNA: TGCGCCAGCAGCGATCCGGGACTAGCGGGTAACAATGAGCAGTTCTTC. The chain recombines TRBV10-1 with TRBJ2-1, with 12 bases aligning to TRBD2. Germline assignment: CDR1 WNHNN and CDR2 SYGVQD (reference sequence). The CDR3 runs to 16 residues. V lost 6 bases, J lost 5 bases, and 8 bases stayed unmatched.

J is TRBJ2-5 and V is TRBV14; D possibly uses TRBD1 or TRBD2 (6 bases each). Germline-derived CDR1 and CDR2 are SGHDN and FVKESK. Trimming took 1 base from V and 1 from J, leaving 7 bases between them. This CDR3 is built from 14 residues. The CDR3 DNA is TGTGCCAGCAGCCAAGGGGGGGCCCAAGAGACCCAGTACTTC. Its translation is CASSQGGAQETQYF.

V gene TRBV4-1 combines with J gene TRBJ1-6, with D uncertain. V gave up 0 bases and J gave up 9 bases, with 15 bases separating them. The CDR3 length is 16 residues. Germline V CDR1 and CDR2: MGHRA, YSYEKL. Here the CDR3 reads CASSQDVPGRPSPLHF. The CDR3 DNA reads as TGCGCCAGCAGCCAAGACGTTCCGGGGAGACCTTCACCCCTCCACTTT.

The CDR3 bases are TGTGCCAGCTCACCACAGCGGACTAGCGGGGACACCGGGGAGCTGTTTTTT. Its translation is CASSPQRTSGDTGELFF. The chain links TRBV18 to TRBJ2-2; 12 bases agree with TRBD2. The CDR3 loop spans 17 amino acids. V shed 1 base and J 3 bases; nucleotides not matched to a gene: 3. Germline-derived CDR1 and CDR2 are KGHSH and LQKENI.

Only a few counts were recorded for this clonotype. The J gene is TRBJ1-6, the V gene TRBV2, with D possibly being TRBD1 (5 bases). V lost 6 bases and J 10 bases, leaving 19 bases between the germline ends. There are 15 residues in the CDR3. Germline V gene sequence: CDR1 SNHLY, CDR2 FYNNEI. CDR3 sequence: CASRPRDPGRSPLHF. CDR3 DNA sequence: TGTGCCAGCAGACCCCGGGACCCAGGCAGGTCACCCCTCCACTTT.

In its sample, this clonotype was seen many times. The rearrangement links TRBV10-3 to TRBJ2-1, with TRBD2 identical over 10 bases. The CDR3 totals 15 residues. Germline V gene lookup returns CDR1 ENHRY and CDR2 SYGVKD. V lost 3 bases, J lost 7 bases, and 6 bases stayed unmatched. CDR3 protein: CAISDLAGEGNEQFF. Written as DNA, the CDR3 is TGTGCCATCAGTGACCTAGCGGGAGAGGGAAATGAGCAGTTCTTC.

The V gene is TRBV29-1, the J gene TRBJ2-7; D is perhaps TRBD2 (5 bases). Trimming shortened V by 5 bases and J by 1 base, and 6 bases separated the two germline ends. This CDR3 contains 11 residues. Germline V gives CDR1 SQVTM, CDR2 ANQGSEA. CDR3 amino acids: CSVLASYEQYF. The CDR3, as DNA: TGCAGCGTTTTAGCGTCCTACGAGCAGTACTTC.

This clonotype was counted ten times or more. The rearrangement joins TRBV12-3 or TRBV12-4 to TRBJ2-6; tentative D call: TRBD2 (6 bases). With 3 bases removed from V and 0 bases from J, the gap between germline ends came to 9 bases. This CDR3 has 16 amino acids. CDR3 sequence reads: CASSLGGNSGANVLTF. The CDR3 DNA follows: TGTGCCAGCAGTTTGGGGGGAAACTCTGGGGCCAACGTCCTGACTTTC.

This clonotype showed up many times. The rearrangement uses TRBV5-1 and TRBJ2-1; 9 bases match TRBD2. The CDR3 is 15 amino acids. The V segment lost 5 bases and the J segment 5 bases; nucleotides outside the gene matches: 8. Germline CDR1 and CDR2: SGHRS and YFSETQ. DNA for the CDR3: TGCGCCAGCAGTAGCCAAGCGGGGGGAGACAATGAGCAGTTCTTC. It translates to CASSSQAGGDNEQFF.

The chain recombines TRBV5-1 with TRBJ1-2, with TRBD1 as a possible D gene (5 bases). The germline V and J ends were trimmed by 4 bases and 7 bases, with 20 bases remaining between them. This CDR3 comprises 15 residues. The germline CDR1 and CDR2 sequences are SGHRS and YFSETQ. The CDR3 DNA is TGCGCCAGCAGCAGGGGTGGCAGGGTAATCTCTGGCTACACCTTC. Protein product: CASSRGGRVISGYTF.

The chain couples TRBV12-3 or TRBV12-4 to TRBJ2-7, with unresolved D. V shed 4 bases and J shed 6 bases, with 7 bases lying between them. The CDR3 is made up of 11 amino acids. Written as DNA, the CDR3 is TGTGCCAGCAGTTACTCGGCCGAGCAGTACTTC. Its protein product is CASSYSAEQYF.

This clonotype came up a few times. The V gene is TRBV14, the J gene TRBJ2-7; 7 bases align to TRBD1. Germline lookup yields CDR1 SGHDN and CDR2 FVKESK. The CDR3 length is 14 residues. With V trimmed by 3 bases and J by 3 bases, 5 bases remained unmatched. The CDR3 loop is CASSHLDRNYEQYF. The CDR3 DNA sequence: TGTGCCAGCAGCCATTTGGACAGGAACTACGAGCAGTACTTC.

This clonotype was observed at least ten times. The chain employs TRBV12-3 or TRBV12-4 and TRBJ2-5; D gene unclear. V lost 3 bases, J lost 2 bases, and 7 bases lay in between. This CDR3 spans 13 amino acids. CDR3 in DNA: TGTGCCAGCAGTTTCCTGGGGCAAGAGACCCAGTACTTC. Translation gives CASSFLGQETQYF.

The J gene is TRBJ2-3, the V gene TRBV6-1; D is ambiguous. The CDR3 totals 15 residues. The ends were cut back, 6 bases at V and 0 bases at J, with 13 bases in the middle. Per the germline V gene, CDR1 is MNHNS and CDR2 is SASEGT. This CDR3 is CASRPRYTSTDTQYF. In nucleotides, the CDR3 is TGTGCCAGCAGACCTAGGTATACTAGCACAGATACGCAGTATTTT.

The chain recombines TRBV4-1 with TRBJ2-3, with 7 bases lining up with TRBD2. Germline V gene sequence: CDR1 MGHRA, CDR2 YSYEKL. J gave up 6 bases and V 1 base, and 10 bases lay outside the gene matches. The CDR3 is 16 amino acids. The CDR3 protein is CASSQALADALDTQYF. In DNA, the CDR3 is TGCGCCAGCAGCCAAGCCCTAGCGGACGCCCTCGATACGCAGTATTTT.

The chain joins TRBV5-1 to TRBJ2-5; D might be TRBD1 (6 bases). Germline CDR1 and CDR2: SGHRS and YFSETQ. The CDR3 runs to 15 residues. V shed 5 bases and J shed 2 bases, with 16 bases lying between them. The CDR3 spells CASRGVGTFQETQYF. The CDR3 DNA reads TGCGCCAGCAGAGGGGTAGGGACATTTCAAGAGACCCAGTACTTC.

The chain joins TRBV7-3 to TRBJ2-2; D may be TRBD2 (6 bases). The ends were cut back, 5 bases at V and 5 bases at J, with 15 bases in the middle. The CDR3 is 15 residues long. Germline V gene data show CDR1 as SGHTA and CDR2 as FQGTGA. CDR3 in DNA: TGTGCCAGCAGCCCGGGACTTAGCGGAACCGGGGAGCTGTTTTTT. It is translated as CASSPGLSGTGELFF.

This clonotype was seen repeatedly, ten times or more. The junction and the germline gene differ at one end; a read error may be behind it. The V call is TRBV6-6, the J call TRBJ1-1; 8 nucleotides agree with TRBD1. Germline V gene data show CDR1 as MNHNY and CDR2 as SVGAGI (reference sequence). This CDR3 spans 12 amino acids. This chain's CDR3 is CASSTGGTEAFF. CDR3 DNA: TGCGCCAGCAGTACAGGGGGCACTGAAGCTTTCTTT.

This clonotype has only a few counts. At one end, the junction sequence differs from germline, possibly due to a read error. The rearrangement joins TRBV10-3 to TRBJ2-7; a possible D gene is TRBD2 (5 bases). From germline, CDR1 is ENHRY and CDR2 SYGVKD. The CDR3 consists of 14 residues. The CDR3 sequence: CATSAAAVPYEQYF. In DNA, the CDR3 is TGTGCCACCAGTGCAGCGGCGGTTCCCTACGAGCAGTACTTC.

This clonotype has only a few counts. The chain joins TRBV13 to TRBJ1-4; 7 bases agree with TRBD1. With V trimmed by 5 bases and J by 7 bases, 7 bases remained unmatched. In germline, CDR1 is PRHDT, CDR2 FYEKMQ (reference sequence). The CDR3 extends over 14 amino acids. The CDR3: CASSPNRGREKLFF. The CDR3 bases are TGTGCCAGCAGCCCGAACAGGGGCCGTGAAAAACTGTTTTTT.

A few counts support this clonotype. The J gene is TRBJ2-2, the V gene TRBV20-1, with D perhaps TRBD2 (6 bases). V shed 3 bases and J shed 1 base, with 12 bases lying between them. The germline CDR1 and CDR2 sequences are DFQATT and SNEGSKA (reference sequence). The CDR3 sequence is 15 residues long. The CDR3 DNA sequence: TGCAGTGCTAGGTCCCGGGAGAAGAACACCGGGGAGCTGTTTTTT. Amino acid sequence: CSARSREKNTGELFF.

The gene calls are TRBV28 and TRBJ2-7; D is unclear. The ends were cut back, 4 bases at V and 0 bases at J, with 13 bases in the middle. The CDR3 has 15 residues. Germline V gene sequence: CDR1 MDHEN, CDR2 SYDVKM. The CDR3 spells CASSSYGGSSYEQYF. CDR3 sequence (DNA): TGTGCCAGCAGTTCTTACGGCGGAAGCTCCTACGAGCAGTACTTC.

This chain uses TRBV19 with TRBJ2-3, with TRBD1 matching 7 bases. Germline V CDR1 and CDR2: LNHDA, SQIVND (reference sequence). The ends lost 6 bases at V and 4 bases at J; junction bases unmatched: 13. The CDR3 sequence is 16 residues long. The CDR3 here is CASSSETGVLPDTQYF. CDR3 in DNA: TGTGCCAGTAGCTCTGAAACAGGGGTCCTCCCAGATACGCAGTATTTT.

This clonotype appeared a few times. J is TRBJ2-7 and V is TRBV12-3 or TRBV12-4; unclear D gene. Between the trimmed V and J ends, which lost 7 bases and 3 bases, there was a span of 13 bases. The CDR3 covers 13 residues. CDR3 nucleotide sequence: TGTGCCAGCACCCTCGGGCCCGACTACGAGCAGTACTTC. Protein sequence: CASTLGPDYEQYF.

The chain carries TRBV12-3 or TRBV12-4 and TRBJ2-7, with D possibly matching TRBD2 (5 bases). V was shortened by 0 bases and J by 4 bases, with 13 bases between the two germline ends. The CDR3 runs to 15 residues. The CDR3 region is CASSLAPGVPYEQYF. DNA of the CDR3: TGTGCCAGCAGTTTAGCCCCCGGGGTCCCGTACGAGCAGTACTTC.

CDR3 nucleotide sequence: TGTGCCAGCAGCTTGGAGGGGATTTCCCTCCACTTT. This gives the protein CASSLEGISLHF. V usage is TRBV5-5 and J usage is TRBJ1-6; a possible D gene is TRBD1 (5 bases). Trimming removed 0 bases from V and 14 bases from J, with 9 bases in between. CDR1 is SGHKS, CDR2 YYEKEE, per germline (reference sequence). The CDR3 spans 12 residues.

This sequence joins TRBV20-1 and TRBJ2-2, with 8 positions matching TRBD2. The CDR3 extends over 15 amino acids. CDR1 is DFQATT and CDR2 is SNEGSKA in the germline V gene (reference sequence). V was clipped by 7 bases and J by 3 bases; unmatched bases: 10. The CDR3 nucleotides read TGCAGTGTTCAGGGCGGGGGGTCGCACACCGGGGAGCTGTTTTTT. Encoded protein: CSVQGGGSHTGELFF.

V is TRBV7-8 and J is TRBJ2-5; D gene unclear. The CDR3 runs to 15 residues. Germline V gene lookup returns CDR1 SGHVS and CDR2 FQNEAQ. The V gene lost 0 bases and the J gene lost 3 bases, with 11 bases spanning the gap. Here the CDR3 DNA reads TGTGCCAGCAGCTTAGCAGTCAGGCAGAAAGAGACCCAGTACTTC. Amino acids: CASSLAVRQKETQYF.

This sequence joins TRBV29-1 and TRBJ1-1, with TRBD1 identical over 7 bases. Trimming removed 1 base from V and 5 bases from J; junction bases left unmatched: 4. This CDR3 is 13 amino acids long. From germline, CDR1 is SQVTM and CDR2 ANQGSEA. The CDR3 DNA sequence: TGCAGCGTTGAAGCCGGCAGGGGGACTGAAGCTTTCTTT. Translated, it gives CSVEAGRGTEAFF.